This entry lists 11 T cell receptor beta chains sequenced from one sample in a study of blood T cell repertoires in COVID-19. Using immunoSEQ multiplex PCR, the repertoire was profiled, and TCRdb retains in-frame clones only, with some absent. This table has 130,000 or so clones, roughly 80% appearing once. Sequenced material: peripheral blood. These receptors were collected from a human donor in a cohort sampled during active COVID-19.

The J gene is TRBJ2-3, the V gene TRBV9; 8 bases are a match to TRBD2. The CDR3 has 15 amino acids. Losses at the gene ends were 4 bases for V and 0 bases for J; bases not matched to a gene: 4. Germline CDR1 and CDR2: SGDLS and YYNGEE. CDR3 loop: CASSPSGLSTDTQYF. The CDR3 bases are TGTGCCAGCAGCCCTAGCGGGCTGAGCACAGATACGCAGTATTTT.

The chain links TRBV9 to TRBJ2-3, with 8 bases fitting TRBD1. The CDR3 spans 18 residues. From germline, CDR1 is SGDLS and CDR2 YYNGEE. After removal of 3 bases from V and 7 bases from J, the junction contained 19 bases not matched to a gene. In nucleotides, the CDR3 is TGTGCCAGCAGCGCCACTTTCCCGGGACAGGAACGCTCACATACGCAGTATTTT. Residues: CASSATFPGQERSHTQYF. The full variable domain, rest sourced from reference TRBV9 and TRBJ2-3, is DSGVTQTPKHLITATGQRVTLRCSPRSGDLSVYWYQQSLDQGLQFLIQYYNGEERAKGNILERFSAQQFPDLHSELNLSSLELGDSALYFCASSATFPGQERSHTQYFGPGTRLTVL.

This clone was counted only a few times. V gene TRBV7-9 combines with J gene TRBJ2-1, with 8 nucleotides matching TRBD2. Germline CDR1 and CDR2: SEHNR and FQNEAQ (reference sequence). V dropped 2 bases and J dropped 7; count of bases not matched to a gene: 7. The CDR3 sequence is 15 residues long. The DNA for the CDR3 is TGTGCCAGCAGCTTATTTAGCGGGGCCGGGAATGAGCAGTTCTTC. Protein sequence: CASSLFSGAGNEQFF.

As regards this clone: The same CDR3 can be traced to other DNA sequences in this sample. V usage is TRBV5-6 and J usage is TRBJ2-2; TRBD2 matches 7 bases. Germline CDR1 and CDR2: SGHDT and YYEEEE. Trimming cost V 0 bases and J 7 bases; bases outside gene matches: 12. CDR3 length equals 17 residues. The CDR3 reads CASSLARSRGSGGELFF. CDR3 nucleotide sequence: TGTGCCAGCAGCTTGGCCAGGTCGCGGGGGTCCGGCGGGGAGCTGTTTTTT.

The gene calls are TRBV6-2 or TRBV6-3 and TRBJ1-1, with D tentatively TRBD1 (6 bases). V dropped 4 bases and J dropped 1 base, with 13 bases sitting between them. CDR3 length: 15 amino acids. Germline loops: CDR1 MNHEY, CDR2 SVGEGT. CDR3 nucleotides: TGTGCCAGCAGTTCCCGGGGGGGCGCGAACACTGAAGCTTTCTTT. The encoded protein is CASSSRGGANTEAFF.

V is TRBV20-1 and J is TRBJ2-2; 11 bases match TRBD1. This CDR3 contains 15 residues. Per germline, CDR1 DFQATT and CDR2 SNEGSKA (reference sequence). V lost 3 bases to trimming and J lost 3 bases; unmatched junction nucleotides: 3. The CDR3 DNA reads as TGCAGTGCTAGTGGACAGGGGGCGGACACCGGGGAGCTGTTTTTT. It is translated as CSASGQGADTGELFF.

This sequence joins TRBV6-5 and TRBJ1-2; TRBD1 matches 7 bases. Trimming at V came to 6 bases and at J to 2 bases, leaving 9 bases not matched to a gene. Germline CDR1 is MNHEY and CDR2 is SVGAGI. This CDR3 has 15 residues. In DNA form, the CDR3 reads TGTGCCAGCAGCTTGCAGGGGGGCACGAACTATGGCTACACCTTC. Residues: CASSLQGGTNYGYTF.

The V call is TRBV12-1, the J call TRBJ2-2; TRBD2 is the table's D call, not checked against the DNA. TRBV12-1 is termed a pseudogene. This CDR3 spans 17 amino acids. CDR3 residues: CASSFLTSGGNTGELFF. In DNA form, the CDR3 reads TGTGCCAGCAGCTTCCTCACTAGCGGCGGAAACACCGGGGAGCTGTTTTTT.

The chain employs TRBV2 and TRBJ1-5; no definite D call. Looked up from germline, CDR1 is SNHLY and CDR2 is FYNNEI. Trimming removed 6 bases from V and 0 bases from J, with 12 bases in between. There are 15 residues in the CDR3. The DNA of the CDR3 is TGTGCCAGCAGCCCCCCGGGATATAGCAATCAGCCCCAGCATTTT. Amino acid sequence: CASSPPGYSNQPQHF.

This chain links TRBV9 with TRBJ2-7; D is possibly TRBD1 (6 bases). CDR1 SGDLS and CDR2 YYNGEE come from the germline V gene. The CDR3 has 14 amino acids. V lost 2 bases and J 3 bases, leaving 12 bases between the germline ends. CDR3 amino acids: CASSVGASLYEQYF. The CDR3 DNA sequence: TGTGCCAGCAGCGTGGGGGCCAGCCTCTACGAGCAGTACTTC.

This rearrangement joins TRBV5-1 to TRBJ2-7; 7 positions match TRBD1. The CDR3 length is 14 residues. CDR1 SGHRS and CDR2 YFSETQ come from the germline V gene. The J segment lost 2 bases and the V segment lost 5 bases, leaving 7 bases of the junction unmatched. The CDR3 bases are TGCGCCAGCAGTATCACAGGGGTACCCTACGAGCAGTACTTC. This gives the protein CASSITGVPYEQYF.